This note documents a single T cell receptor beta chain sequence. Patients were diagnosed with urothelial carcinoma, either locally advanced or metastatic. Unmatched junction bases numbered 4, after V lost 1 base and J lost 8 bases. The length of the CDR3 is 15 residues. CDR1 and CDR2 from the germline V gene are SGHTA and FQGNSA. The data are from a study of PD-L1 blockade in urothelial cancer. Study background: The authors examined blood 3 weeks (second dose) and 6 weeks after treatment start. When blood samples were assessed, the median T cell count was 141,255.

Clones were sequenced by immunoSEQ multiplex PCR, and TCRdb holds only the in-frame ones, with some missing. Of some 76,000 clones in the sample, roughly nine tenths were seen once. Source: PBMCs, taken around atezolizumab (anti-PD-L1) treatment. This TCR derives from a man aged 55 to 69 with urothelial cancer. V and J are TRBV7-2 and TRBJ1-4; TRBD1 agrees at 10 bases. CDR3 region: CASSLGGTGVEKLFF. The CDR3 DNA sequence: TGTGCCAGCAGCTTAGGTGGGACAGGGGTCGAAAAACTGTTTTTT.